Shown below are 5 T cell receptor beta chains from a single sample sequenced in a study of blood T cell repertoires in COVID-19. Here immunoSEQ multiplex PCR was the method, and the copy in TCRdb shows in-frame clones only, minus some. The sample lists around 250,000 clones; less than 90% were seen once. Sample: peripheral blood. Every receptor here comes from a man in his sixties with acute or convalescent COVID-19.

The J gene is TRBJ2-1, the V gene TRBV27, with TRBD1 identical over 10 bases. Germline CDR1 reads MNHEY; CDR2 reads SMNVEV (reference sequence). The CDR3 loop spans 15 amino acids. Trimming at V came to 6 bases and at J to 9 bases, leaving 11 bases not matched to a gene. The chain's CDR3 is CASSTGTGDRGEQFF. The CDR3 DNA reads TGTGCCAGCAGCACCGGGACAGGGGATCGAGGTGAGCAGTTCTTC.

This chain uses TRBV28 with TRBJ1-2; perhaps TRBD1 as D (6 bases). Trimming cost V 11 bases and J 8 bases, with 18 bases left between them. The CDR3 covers 12 residues. The germline gives CDR1 MDHEN, CDR2 SYDVKM. The CDR3 DNA is TGTGCCTCCCGGGGAGGGGGTGGAGGCTACACCTTC. Translation: CASRGGGGGYTF.

The chain joins TRBV27 to TRBJ1-2, with unresolved D. This CDR3 region has 12 residues. V lost 6 bases and J lost 0, with 5 bases in between. CDR1 MNHEY and CDR2 SMNVEV come from the germline V gene (reference sequence). The DNA for the CDR3 is TGTGCCAGCAGGAGGGCTAACTATGGCTACACCTTC. It translates to CASRRANYGYTF.

The rearrangement uses TRBV20-1 and TRBJ1-1; possibly TRBD1 for D (6 bases). Trimming removed 3 bases from V and 5 bases from J, with 13 bases in between. The CDR3 is made up of 13 amino acids. Germline CDR1 DFQATT, CDR2 SNEGSKA (reference sequence). The DNA of the CDR3 is TGCAGTGCTAGTAATTCCAGGGGTACTGAAGCTTTCTTT. It specifies CSASNSRGTEAFF.

The J gene is TRBJ1-1, the V gene TRBV28, with a tentative D call TRBD1 (6 bases). The ends were cut back, 6 bases at V and 7 bases at J, with 15 bases in the middle. Germline CDR1 MDHEN, CDR2 SYDVKM. This CDR3 is 13 amino acids long. The CDR3 reads CASSLPRDIEAFF. The CDR3 DNA reads as TGTGCCAGCAGCCTTCCCCGGGACATTGAAGCTTTCTTT.